The sequence of this T cell receptor (beta chain) was determined in a study of blood T cells in healthy people across ages. This clonotype was found a few times. Germline V CDR1 and CDR2: KGHDR, SFDVKD. V shed 2 bases and J 6 bases; nucleotides not matched to a gene: 6. The CDR3 covers 15 residues. A second 7 to 11 cycle PCR used barcoded and J-beta primers. One entry per CDR3 protein, called by TCRdb with MiXCR from the 5' RACE reads. Among around 690,000 distinct CDR3 sequences listed, roughly 53% were seen once. Every donor provided approximately 10 milliliters of peripheral blood. The chain has TRBV24-1 and TRBJ1-2; TRBD1 matches 9 bases. Source material: blood. The origin of this receptor is a man aged 60 to 69 in good health. CDR3 region: CATSDSLTGGDGYTF. The CDR3 DNA sequence: TGTGCCACCAGTGATTCACTGACAGGGGGTGATGGCTACACCTTC.